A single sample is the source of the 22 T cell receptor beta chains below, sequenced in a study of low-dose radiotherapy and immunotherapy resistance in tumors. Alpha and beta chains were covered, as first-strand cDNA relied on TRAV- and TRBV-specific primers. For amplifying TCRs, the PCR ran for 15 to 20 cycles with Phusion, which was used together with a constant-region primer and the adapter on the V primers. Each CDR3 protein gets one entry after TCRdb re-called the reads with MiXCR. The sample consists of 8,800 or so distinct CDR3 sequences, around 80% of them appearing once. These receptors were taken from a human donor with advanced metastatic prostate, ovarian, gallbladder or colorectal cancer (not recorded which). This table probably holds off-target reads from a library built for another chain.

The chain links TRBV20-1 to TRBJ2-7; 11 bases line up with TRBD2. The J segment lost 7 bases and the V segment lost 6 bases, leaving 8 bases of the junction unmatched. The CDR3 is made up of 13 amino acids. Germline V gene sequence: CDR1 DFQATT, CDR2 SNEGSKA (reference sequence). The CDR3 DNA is TGCAGTGCCTCGGGACTAGCGGACGGGGAGCAGTACTTC. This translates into CSASGLADGEQYF.

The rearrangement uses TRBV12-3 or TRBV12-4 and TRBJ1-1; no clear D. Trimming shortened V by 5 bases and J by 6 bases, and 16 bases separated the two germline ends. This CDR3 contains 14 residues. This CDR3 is CASSLGNVISEAFF. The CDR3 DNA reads TGTGCCAGCAGTCTGGGGAATGTGATCTCTGAAGCTTTCTTT.

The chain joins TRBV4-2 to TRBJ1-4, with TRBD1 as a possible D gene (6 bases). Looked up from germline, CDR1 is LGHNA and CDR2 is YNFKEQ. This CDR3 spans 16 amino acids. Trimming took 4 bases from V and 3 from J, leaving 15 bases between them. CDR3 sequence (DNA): TGTGCCAGCAGCCGGAAATCCAGGGGATCTAATGAAAAACTGTTTTTT. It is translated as CASSRKSRGSNEKLFF.

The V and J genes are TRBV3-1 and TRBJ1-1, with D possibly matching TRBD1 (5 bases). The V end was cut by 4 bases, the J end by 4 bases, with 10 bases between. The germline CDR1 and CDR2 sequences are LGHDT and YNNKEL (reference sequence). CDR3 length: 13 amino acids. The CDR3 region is CASSPGTGTEAFF. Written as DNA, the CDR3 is TGTGCCAGCAGCCCCGGGACGGGCACTGAAGCTTTCTTT.

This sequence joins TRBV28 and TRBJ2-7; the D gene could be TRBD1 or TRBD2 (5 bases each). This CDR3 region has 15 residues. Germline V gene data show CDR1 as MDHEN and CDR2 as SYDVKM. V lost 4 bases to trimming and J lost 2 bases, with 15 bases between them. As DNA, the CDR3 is TGTGCCAGCAGTTCGTCGGGACGGCGAACCTACGAGCAGTACTTC. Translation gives CASSSSGRRTYEQYF.

The CDR3 is CASSLNFRGTGELFF. Written as DNA, the CDR3 is TGTGCCAGCAGTTTAAACTTCCGGGGCACCGGGGAGCTGTTTTTT. V usage is TRBV28 and J usage is TRBJ2-2; a possible D gene is TRBD2 (5 bases). The germline CDR1 and CDR2 sequences are MDHEN and SYDVKM. Trimming removed 2 bases at V and 4 bases at J, with 11 bases between. This CDR3 is 15 amino acids long.

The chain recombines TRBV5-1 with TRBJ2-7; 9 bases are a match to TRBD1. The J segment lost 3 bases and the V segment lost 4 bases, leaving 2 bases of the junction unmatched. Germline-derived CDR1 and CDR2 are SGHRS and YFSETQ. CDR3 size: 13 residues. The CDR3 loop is CASSLDRGYEQYF. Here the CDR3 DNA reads TGCGCCAGCAGCCTGGACAGGGGCTACGAGCAGTACTTC.

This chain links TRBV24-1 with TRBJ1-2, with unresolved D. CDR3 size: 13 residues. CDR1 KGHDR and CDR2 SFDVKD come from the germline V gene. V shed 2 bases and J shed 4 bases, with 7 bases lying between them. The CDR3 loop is CATSDSSRYGYTF. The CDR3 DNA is TGTGCCACCAGTGATTCCTCCCGCTATGGCTACACCTTC.

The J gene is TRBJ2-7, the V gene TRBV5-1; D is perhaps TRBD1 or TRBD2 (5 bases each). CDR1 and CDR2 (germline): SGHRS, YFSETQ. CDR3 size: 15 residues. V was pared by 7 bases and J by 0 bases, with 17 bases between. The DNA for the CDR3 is TGCGCCAGCGCCCTAGACGCAGGGAGCTCCTACGAGCAGTACTTC. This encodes CASALDAGSSYEQYF. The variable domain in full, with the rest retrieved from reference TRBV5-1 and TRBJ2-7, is KAGVTQTPRYLIKTRGQQVTLSCSPISGHRSVSWYQQTPGQGLQFLFEYFSETQRNKGNFPGRFSGRQFSNSRSEMNVSTLELGDSALYLCASALDAGSSYEQYFGPGTRLTVT.

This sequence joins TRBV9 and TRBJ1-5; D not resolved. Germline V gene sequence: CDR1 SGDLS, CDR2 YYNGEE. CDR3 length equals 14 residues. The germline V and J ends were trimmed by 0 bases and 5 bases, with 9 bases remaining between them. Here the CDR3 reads CASSVAAADQPQHF. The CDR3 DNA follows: TGTGCCAGCAGCGTAGCGGCGGCGGATCAGCCCCAGCATTTT.

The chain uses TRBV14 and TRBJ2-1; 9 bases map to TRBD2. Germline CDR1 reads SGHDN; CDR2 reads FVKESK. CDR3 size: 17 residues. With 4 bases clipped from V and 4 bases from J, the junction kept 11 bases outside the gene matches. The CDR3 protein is CASSPFGSGSKYNEQFF. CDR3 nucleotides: TGTGCCAGCAGCCCGTTTGGTAGCGGGAGTAAGTACAATGAGCAGTTCTTC.

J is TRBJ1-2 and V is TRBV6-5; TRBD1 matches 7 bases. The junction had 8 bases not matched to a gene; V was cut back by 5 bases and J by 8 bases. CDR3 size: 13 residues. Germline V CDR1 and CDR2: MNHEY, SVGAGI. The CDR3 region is CASSPTGRSGYTF. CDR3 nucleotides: TGTGCCAGCAGTCCGACAGGGAGGAGCGGCTACACCTTC.

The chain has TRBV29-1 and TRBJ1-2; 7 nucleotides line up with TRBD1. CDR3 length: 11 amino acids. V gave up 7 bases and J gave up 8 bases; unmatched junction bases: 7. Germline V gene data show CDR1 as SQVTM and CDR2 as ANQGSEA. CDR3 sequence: CSDTGVRGYTF. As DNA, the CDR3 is TGCAGCGACACAGGGGTGCGGGGCTACACCTTC.

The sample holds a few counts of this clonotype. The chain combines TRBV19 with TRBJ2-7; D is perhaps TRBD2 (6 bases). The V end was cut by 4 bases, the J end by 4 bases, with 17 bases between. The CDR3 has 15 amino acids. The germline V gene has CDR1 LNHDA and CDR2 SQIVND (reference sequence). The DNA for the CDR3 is TGTGCCAGTAGTAGGCGACTTGGGGGAGGATACGAGCAGTACTTC. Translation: CASSRRLGGGYEQYF.

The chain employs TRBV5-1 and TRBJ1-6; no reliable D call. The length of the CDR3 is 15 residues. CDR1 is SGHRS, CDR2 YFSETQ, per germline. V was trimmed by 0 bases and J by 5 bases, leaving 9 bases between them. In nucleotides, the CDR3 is TGCGCCAGCAGCTTGGGACCGGACGATAATTCACCCCTCCACTTT. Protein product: CASSLGPDDNSPLHF.

CDR3 DNA sequence: TGTGCCAGCAGTACTACAGGGGGGATTCCGCCCCAGCATTTT. This sequence encodes CASSTTGGIPPQHF. J is TRBJ1-5 and V is TRBV12-3 or TRBV12-4, with 8 bases matching TRBD1. J was trimmed by 9 bases and V by 5 bases; bases with no gene match: 9. There are 14 residues in the CDR3.

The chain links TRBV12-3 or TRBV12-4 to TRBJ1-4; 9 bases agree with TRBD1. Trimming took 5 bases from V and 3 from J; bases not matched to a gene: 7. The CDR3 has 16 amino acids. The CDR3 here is CASSPTNRGPNEKLFF. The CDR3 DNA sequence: TGTGCCAGCAGTCCAACCAACAGGGGGCCTAATGAAAAACTGTTTTTT.

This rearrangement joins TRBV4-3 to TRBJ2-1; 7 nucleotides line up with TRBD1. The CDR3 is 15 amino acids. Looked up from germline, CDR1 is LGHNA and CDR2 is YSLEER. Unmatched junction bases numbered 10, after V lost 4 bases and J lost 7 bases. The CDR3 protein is CASSPVTGTKNEQFF. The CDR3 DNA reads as TGCGCCAGCAGCCCCGTGACAGGGACAAAAAATGAGCAGTTCTTC.

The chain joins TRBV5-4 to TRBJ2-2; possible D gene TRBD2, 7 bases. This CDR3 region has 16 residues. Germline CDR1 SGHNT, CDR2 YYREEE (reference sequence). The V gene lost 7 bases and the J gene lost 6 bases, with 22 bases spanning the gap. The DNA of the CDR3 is TGTGCCAGCCAACAGGGAACAAGCGGGATAGCCGGGGAGCTGTTTTTT. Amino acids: CASQQGTSGIAGELFF.

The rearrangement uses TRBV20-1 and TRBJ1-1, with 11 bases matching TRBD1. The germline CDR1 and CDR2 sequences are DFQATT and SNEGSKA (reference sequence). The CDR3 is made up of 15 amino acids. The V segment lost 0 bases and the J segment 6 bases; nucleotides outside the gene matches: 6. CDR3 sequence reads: CSARDPGQGVPEAFF. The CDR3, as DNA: TGCAGTGCTAGAGACCCGGGACAGGGGGTCCCTGAAGCTTTCTTT.

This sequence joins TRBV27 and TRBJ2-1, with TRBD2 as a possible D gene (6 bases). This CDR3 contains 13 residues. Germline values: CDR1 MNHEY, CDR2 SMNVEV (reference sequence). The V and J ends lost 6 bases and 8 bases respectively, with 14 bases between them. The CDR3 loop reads CASRPPGEDEQFF. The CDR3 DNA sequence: TGTGCCAGCAGACCCCCGGGGGAGGATGAGCAGTTCTTC.

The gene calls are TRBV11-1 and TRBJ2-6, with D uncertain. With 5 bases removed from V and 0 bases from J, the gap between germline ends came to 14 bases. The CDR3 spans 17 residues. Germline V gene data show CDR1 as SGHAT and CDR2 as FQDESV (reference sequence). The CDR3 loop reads CASSLSGRISGANVLTF. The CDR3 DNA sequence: TGTGCCAGCAGCCTTTCTGGACGTATCTCTGGGGCCAACGTCCTGACTTTC.